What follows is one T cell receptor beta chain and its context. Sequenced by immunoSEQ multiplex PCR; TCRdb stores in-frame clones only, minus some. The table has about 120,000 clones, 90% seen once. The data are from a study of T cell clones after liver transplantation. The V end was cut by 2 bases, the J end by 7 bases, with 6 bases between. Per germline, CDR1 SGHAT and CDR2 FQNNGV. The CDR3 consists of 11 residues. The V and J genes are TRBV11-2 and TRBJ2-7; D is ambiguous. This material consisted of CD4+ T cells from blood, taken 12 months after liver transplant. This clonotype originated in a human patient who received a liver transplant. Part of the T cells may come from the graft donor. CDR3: CASSLLEEQYF. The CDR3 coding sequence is TGTGCCAGCAGCTTATTAGAGGAGCAGTACTTC. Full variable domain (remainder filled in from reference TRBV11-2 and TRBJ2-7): EAGVAQSPRYKIIEKRQSVAFWCNPISGHATLYWYQQILGQGPKLLIQFQNNGVVDDSQLPKDRFSAERLKGVDSTLKIQPAKLEDSAVYLCASSLLEEQYFGPGTRLTVT.